What follows is one T cell receptor (beta chain) and its context. One Seattle source followed patients from active infection through their disease course. This sample is drawn from a study of blood T cell repertoires in COVID-19. Study information: The United States, Italy and Spain were the sources of the acute and convalescent COVID-19 samples. The cDNA or gDNA used as material had been derived from T cells, B-cell-depleted T cells, or PBMCs.

Source study methods: Estimates of nucleated cell counts were drawn from the amplification of reference gene primers. Profiling relied on immunoSEQ multiplex PCR, and the TCRdb table lists in-frame clones only, not all of them. Clone size and V and J calls were adopted from that table, with D and trimming inferred from the DNA. The data hold approximately 170,000 clones, with around 85% observed a single time. CDR3 length: 14 amino acids. V was clipped by 1 base and J by 10 bases; unmatched bases: 9. From germline, CDR1 is LGHDT and CDR2 YNNKEL (reference sequence). Sequenced: peripheral blood. This TCR came from a man older than 75 with COVID-19, enrolled during active disease. The chain has TRBV3-1 (or the pseudogene TRBV3-2) and TRBJ1-1; 7 bases fit TRBD1. Here the CDR3 DNA reads TGTGCCAGCAGCCAAGGGTTGACAGGGCAGCGAGCTTTCTTT. It specifies CASSQGLTGQRAFF.